Listed here are 32 T cell receptor beta chains from one sample, sequenced in a study of T cell responses to AZD1222 COVID-19 vaccine. Sequencing was performed with immunoSEQ multiplex PCR; in TCRdb, only in-frame clones are kept and a portion is missing. This sample carries more than 100,000 clones, about 91% of them seen once, and the ten largest clones take approximately 1.5%. Source: peripheral blood, taken on day 0 of AZD1222 vaccination. All receptors come from an adult in good health.

This clone was observed a single time. The rearrangement joins TRBV7-2 to TRBJ1-1; D gene unclear. Looked up from germline, CDR1 is SGHTA and CDR2 is FQGNSA. Between the trimmed V and J ends, which lost 2 bases and 1 base, there was a span of 20 bases. The CDR3 loop spans 18 amino acids. The chain's CDR3 is CASSLLFRFGRANTEAFF. The CDR3 DNA reads as TGTGCCAGCAGCTTATTGTTCCGCTTTGGACGGGCGAACACTGAAGCTTTCTTT.

This clone showed up just once. This chain links TRBV19 with TRBJ1-1; tentatively, D is TRBD1 (6 bases). The length of the CDR3 is 15 residues. Trimming cost V 6 bases and J 4 bases, with 18 bases left between them. CDR1 and CDR2 (germline): LNHDA, SQIVND (reference sequence). CDR3 sequence reads: CASSWGREYVTEAFF. The CDR3 DNA sequence: TGTGCCAGTAGCTGGGGGCGCGAGTACGTCACTGAAGCTTTCTTT.

The rearrangement joins TRBV2 to TRBJ2-1; no clear D gene. With 4 bases removed from V and 15 bases from J, the gap between germline ends came to 10 bases. Germline V lookup: CDR1 SNHLY, CDR2 FYNNEI. This CDR3 spans 10 amino acids. The CDR3 DNA reads TGTGCCAGCAGTGTACTACCACCGTTCTTC. Its protein is CASSVLPPFF.

The rearrangement uses TRBV4-2 and TRBJ2-3, with D tentatively TRBD2 (6 bases). The CDR3 is 14 residues long. Germline loops: CDR1 LGHNA, CDR2 YNFKEQ. V dropped 0 bases and J dropped 4 bases, with 8 bases sitting between them. CDR3 in DNA: TGTGCCAGCAGCCAAGAACTAGCCGCAGATACGCAGTATTTT. Protein: CASSQELAADTQYF.

V gene TRBV5-4 combines with J gene TRBJ1-2; no clear D gene. Germline CDR1 and CDR2: SGHNT and YYREEE (reference sequence). The CDR3 length is 12 residues. Deletions cut 0 bases from V and 8 bases from J, with 8 bases between. The CDR3, as DNA: TGTGCCAGCAGCTTGGCCGGGAGGGGCTACACCTTC. Protein sequence: CASSLAGRGYTF. The whole variable domain, remainder taken from reference TRBV5-4 and TRBJ1-2, is ETGVTQSPTHLIKTRGQQVTLRCSSQSGHNTVSWYQQALGQGPQFIFQYYREEENGRGNFPPRFSGLQFPNYSSELNVNALELDDSALYLCASSLAGRGYTFGSGTRLTVV.

The V call is TRBV6-6, the J call TRBJ1-2; tentative D call: TRBD1 (6 bases). In germline, CDR1 is MNHNY, CDR2 SVGAGI (reference sequence). V lost 7 bases and J 4 bases, leaving 13 bases between the germline ends. The CDR3 extends over 13 amino acids. CDR3 amino acids: CASKDRGAYGYTF. CDR3 sequence (DNA): TGTGCCAGCAAGGACAGAGGCGCCTATGGCTACACCTTC.

The rearrangement uses TRBV6-6 and TRBJ2-3; D perhaps matches TRBD2 (5 bases). CDR3 length: 14 residues. The germline gives CDR1 MNHNY, CDR2 SVGAGI (reference sequence). V was shortened by 1 base and J by 3 bases, with 8 bases between the two germline ends. The CDR3 loop is CASSYFRGTDTQYF. The CDR3 nucleotides are TGTGCCAGCAGTTACTTTAGAGGGACAGATACGCAGTATTTT.

This chain joins TRBV5-6 and TRBJ2-1; D perhaps matches TRBD2 (6 bases). This CDR3 comprises 14 residues. V lost 4 bases and J lost 3, with 11 bases in between. Germline assignment: CDR1 SGHDT and CDR2 YYEEEE. This chain's CDR3 is CASSQGLNYNEQFF. CDR3 in DNA: TGTGCCAGCAGCCAAGGACTAAACTACAATGAGCAGTTCTTC.

The chain uses TRBV7-9 and TRBJ1-2; TRBD1 matches 7 bases. V was pared by 5 bases and J by 4 bases, with 7 bases of the junction left unmatched. The CDR3 length is 14 residues. Per germline, CDR1 SEHNR and CDR2 FQNEAQ (reference sequence). The CDR3 nucleotides read TGTGCCAGCAGCCCGGGACAGCCCACCTATGGCTACACCTTC. This codes for CASSPGQPTYGYTF.

In the case of this clone: One end of the junction varies from germline; a read error may be responsible. The chain carries TRBV19 and TRBJ1-5, with 10 bases identical to TRBD1. CDR3 length equals 17 residues. From germline, CDR1 is LNHDA and CDR2 SQIVND (reference sequence). In nucleotides, the CDR3 is TGTGCCAGTAGTCTAGAGACAGGGGGCGCATTCGATCAGCCCCAGCATTTT. Translation: CASSLETGGAFDQPQHF.

This clone was detected once. The chain uses TRBV30 and TRBJ1-5, with D unresolved. The CDR3 consists of 14 residues. From germline, CDR1 is GTSNPN and CDR2 SVGIG (reference sequence). Between the trimmed V and J ends, which lost 3 bases and 1 base, there was a span of 10 bases. The chain's CDR3 is CAWSALDSNQPQHF. In DNA form, the CDR3 reads TGTGCCTGGAGCGCCCTTGACAGCAATCAGCCCCAGCATTTT.

The chain recombines TRBV24-1 with TRBJ2-3, with 7 bases fitting TRBD2. The V and J ends lost 7 bases and 6 bases, in that order; junction bases with no gene match: 9. Germline CDR1 is KGHDR and CDR2 is SFDVKD. This CDR3 region has 14 residues. As DNA, the CDR3 is TGTGCCACCAGGGATGCGGGAGTAGGGGATACGCAGTATTTT. This encodes CATRDAGVGDTQYF.

The V and J genes are TRBV30 and TRBJ1-2; maybe TRBD1 (5 bases). Germline loops: CDR1 GTSNPN, CDR2 SVGIG (reference sequence). V gave up 7 bases and J gave up 8 bases, with 14 bases separating them. The CDR3 consists of 11 residues. CDR3 loop: CASTNRIGYTF. The CDR3 coding sequence is TGTGCCTCTACGAACAGGATCGGCTACACCTTC.

V gene TRBV30 combines with J gene TRBJ1-2, with 9 bases lining up with TRBD1. Germline V gene lookup returns CDR1 GTSNPN and CDR2 SVGIG (reference sequence). J was trimmed by 1 base and V by 3 bases; bases with no gene match: 9. The CDR3 has 16 amino acids. The CDR3 nucleotides read TGTGCCTGGAGGCGGGACAGGGATGGGATTAACTATGGCTACACCTTC. Amino acid sequence: CAWRRDRDGINYGYTF.

The V and J genes are TRBV19 and TRBJ2-1; tentative D call: TRBD2 (6 bases). Per the germline V gene, CDR1 is LNHDA and CDR2 is SQIVND (reference sequence). CDR3 size: 16 residues. Deletions cut 6 bases from V and 4 bases from J, with 19 bases between. CDR3 coding DNA: TGTGCCAGTAGCTTGATCTCGGGAGACGCTTACAATGAGCAGTTCTTC. Its protein product is CASSLISGDAYNEQFF.

V is TRBV11-2 and J is TRBJ1-3; D unresolved. This CDR3 has 14 residues. Deletions cut 4 bases from V and 1 base from J, with 8 bases between. CDR1 is SGHAT, CDR2 FQNNGV, per germline. The CDR3 DNA follows: TGTGCCAGCAGCTCTTCGCGGTCTGGAAACACCATATATTTT. Protein product: CASSSSRSGNTIYF.

This chain links TRBV28 with TRBJ2-2, with 9 positions matching TRBD2. CDR1 and CDR2 (germline): MDHEN, SYDVKM. V shed 5 bases and J 3 bases; nucleotides not matched to a gene: 7. The CDR3 is made up of 16 amino acids. CDR3 amino acids: CASSPRTSVDTGELFF. Here the CDR3 DNA reads TGTGCCAGCAGTCCCCGGACTAGCGTGGACACCGGGGAGCTGTTTTTT.

This clone showed up just a few times. This chain links TRBV29-1 with TRBJ1-1; D gene uncertain. The CDR3 contains 11 residues. Germline CDR1 SQVTM, CDR2 ANQGSEA. V was trimmed by 4 bases and J by 6 bases, leaving 9 bases between them. The CDR3 spells CSVGDDAEAFF. In DNA, the CDR3 is TGCAGCGTTGGGGATGACGCTGAAGCTTTCTTT.

The chain couples TRBV2 to TRBJ1-1, with 9 bases aligning to TRBD1. Trimming cost V 6 bases and J 4 bases; bases outside gene matches: 9. The CDR3 is 15 residues long. In germline, CDR1 is SNHLY, CDR2 FYNNEI. CDR3 residues: CASRAGTGSITEAFF. The CDR3 DNA is TGTGCCAGCAGAGCCGGGACAGGGTCAATCACTGAAGCTTTCTTT.

J is TRBJ2-1 and V is TRBV6-4; D is ambiguous. CDR3 length: 15 amino acids. Trimming took off 4 bases at V and 7 bases at J, with 17 bases between the two ends. The germline CDR1 and CDR2 sequences are MRHNA and SNTAGT. CDR3 amino acids: CASSAQPALLNEQFF. The DNA of the CDR3 is TGTGCCAGCAGTGCCCAGCCAGCCCTCTTGAATGAGCAGTTCTTC.

The chain carries TRBV2 and TRBJ2-5, with a tentative D call TRBD1 (5 bases). The ends were cut back, 5 bases at V and 5 bases at J, with 15 bases in the middle. The V gene's germline CDR1 is SNHLY and CDR2 FYNNEI. This CDR3 region has 14 residues. The CDR3 protein is CASSKGQGKETQYF. CDR3 nucleotides: TGTGCCAGCAGTAAAGGGCAGGGAAAGGAGACCCAGTACTTC.

The V gene is TRBV7-9, the J gene TRBJ2-1, with 7 bases identical to TRBD2. The length of the CDR3 is 17 residues. The germline V gene has CDR1 SEHNR and CDR2 FQNEAQ (reference sequence). Germline trimming cut 4 bases from V and 0 bases from J; bases unmatched to any gene: 9. For the CDR3, the DNA is TGTGCCAGCAGCTCACCCCATAGCGGGCTCTCCTACAATGAGCAGTTCTTC. Protein sequence: CASSSPHSGLSYNEQFF.

V gene TRBV27 combines with J gene TRBJ1-2, with 8 positions matching TRBD1. From germline, CDR1 is MNHEY and CDR2 SMNVEV (reference sequence). Trimming took 8 bases from V and 8 from J; bases not matched to a gene: 16. The CDR3 spans 15 residues. CDR3: CASRGPGQGPGGYTF. The CDR3 coding sequence is TGTGCCAGCCGGGGACCCGGACAGGGTCCGGGCGGCTACACCTTC.

The rearrangement joins TRBV23-1 to TRBJ2-2; 7 bases are shared with TRBD1. TRBV23-1 is recorded as an ORF, its role being uncertain. The trim removed 2 bases at V and 7 bases at J, leaving 7 bases unmatched. The CDR3 sequence is 15 residues long. CDR3 DNA: TGCGCCAGCAGTCAAACCGACAGGGCCGGCGGGGAGCTGTTTTTT. Translating gives CASSQTDRAGGELFF.

V usage is TRBV29-1 and J usage is TRBJ2-5; D may correspond to TRBD1 or TRBD2 (6 bases each). The CDR3 sequence is 11 residues long. The ends were cut back, 8 bases at V and 4 bases at J, with 11 bases in the middle. Germline V CDR1 and CDR2: SQVTM, ANQGSEA. CDR3 sequence reads: CSSEGGETQYF. The CDR3 DNA reads as TGCAGCTCGGAGGGGGGAGAGACCCAGTACTTC.

The chain employs TRBV6-4 and TRBJ2-1; 9 bases line up with TRBD1. This CDR3 spans 16 amino acids. Germline V lookup: CDR1 MRHNA, CDR2 SNTAGT. J lost 1 base, V lost 6 bases, and 7 bases had no gene match. CDR3 loop: CASSPETGGSYNEQFF. DNA for the CDR3: TGTGCCAGCAGCCCGGAGACAGGGGGTTCCTACAATGAGCAGTTCTTC.

This chain links TRBV6-6 with TRBJ1-1; possibly TRBD1 for D (6 bases). The CDR3 is 14 residues long. With 7 bases removed from V and 4 bases from J, the gap between germline ends came to 16 bases. Germline V gene data show CDR1 as MNHNY and CDR2 as SVGAGI (reference sequence). The CDR3, as DNA: TGTGCCAGCAACACACAGGGCGGGAGCACTGAAGCTTTCTTT. Translating gives CASNTQGGSTEAFF.

Only a few counts were recorded for this clone. V and J are TRBV12-3 or TRBV12-4 and TRBJ1-1; no reliable D call. V lost 3 bases and J 1 base, leaving 6 bases between the germline ends. The CDR3 covers 13 residues. The CDR3 here is CASSFTANTEAFF. The CDR3 nucleotides are TGTGCCAGCAGTTTTACAGCGAACACTGAAGCTTTCTTT.

The rearrangement links TRBV19 to TRBJ2-1; 10 bases line up with TRBD2. The CDR3 extends over 15 amino acids. The J segment lost 5 bases and the V segment lost 10 bases, leaving 11 bases of the junction unmatched. Germline V CDR1 and CDR2: LNHDA, SQIVND (reference sequence). CDR3 amino acids: CATNRLAGNDNEQFF. CDR3 bases: TGTGCCACCAACCGACTAGCGGGCAATGACAATGAGCAGTTCTTC.

The rearrangement uses TRBV28 and TRBJ1-1; unclear D gene. There are 13 residues in the CDR3. V lost 5 bases and J 1 base, leaving 8 bases between the germline ends. Germline V gene sequence: CDR1 MDHEN, CDR2 SYDVKM. CDR3 in DNA: TGTGCCAGCAGTCAAATTGCGAACACTGAAGCTTTCTTT. Translating gives CASSQIANTEAFF.

The V call is TRBV30, the J call TRBJ2-3; perhaps TRBD1 as D (5 bases). Trimming took off 1 base at V and 6 bases at J, with 11 bases between the two ends. Germline CDR1 reads GTSNPN; CDR2 reads SVGIG (reference sequence). This CDR3 contains 13 residues. In DNA, the CDR3 is TGTGCCTGGAGTGGGGGCGCCACGGATACGCAGTATTTT. Protein: CAWSGGATDTQYF.

This clone was detected a few times. The chain links TRBV2 to TRBJ1-2; D perhaps matches TRBD1 (5 bases). This CDR3 is 14 amino acids long. CDR1 and CDR2 (germline): SNHLY, FYNNEI. Trimming removed 8 bases from V and 4 bases from J, with 17 bases in between. The CDR3 loop reads CASGLGTVGYGYTF. For the CDR3, the DNA is TGTGCCAGCGGACTGGGGACCGTGGGCTATGGCTACACCTTC.